This TCR beta chain originates from a study of T cell responses to AZD1222 COVID-19 vaccine (dated by TCRdb to about 2021). Study-level background: Because spike-specific TCR depth and breadth did not differ between the two schedules, AZD1222 recipients who got a second dose at roughly 4 weeks were pooled with those who got a second dose at roughly 12 weeks. TCR sequencing was performed for roughly 240 trial participants, of whom about 200 were given two doses of AZD1222 and 26 were given two doses of MenACWY control vaccine. Enrollment into the trials was organized by age into subgroups of 18-55, 56-69 and 70-plus years, and those subgroups contained roughly 150, 30 and 60 TCR-sequenced participants, respectively. Results the study describes overall, beyond this receptor: CD4 TCRs associated with the vaccine covered the entire spike protein, and the dominant responses were in regions 160-218 and 743-854. Because no day 14 peak-response samples were available, repertoires were characterized only after the peak T cell response. The 56-69-year group was small, and its depth increase did not reach significance, likely because of low power. Reportedly, close to half of the unique spike-specific TCRs recognized epitopes lying outside the regions that are mutated in the B.1.351 and B.1.1.7 variants. Most participants were white British and females outnumbered males, and the authors suggested that clonal diversity may have been underestimated. After two AZD1222 doses, both the breadth and the depth of spike-specific TCRs were significantly higher than at day 0 and than in MenACWY recipients. Conclusions about previously exposed vaccinees are limited because only 6 or 7 AZD1222 recipients were SARS-CoV-2 seropositive at baseline.

The sample's time point label, decoded: baseline before first vaccination. The vaccinee samples were drawn from two UK trials, COV001 and COV002, one of which was a single-blind randomized controlled phase 2/3 trial testing AZD1222 (ChAdOx1 nCoV-19) in healthy adults. For TCRbeta chain sequencing, PBMC samples from trial participants were taken at day 0 and at day 28 after the second dose. V is shortened by 2 bases, J by 7 bases, and the region joining them spans 15 bases. Spanning cysteine to phenylalanine, the CDR3 consists of 15 amino acids. Here the CDR3 DNA is all that survives: 45 bases in frame from base 1. From a lookup of the germline V gene, CDR1 and CDR2 are MNHNS and SASEGT. The CDR3 regions of human TCRbeta chains were analyzed by immunosequencing. The authors' pipeline ran thus. Repertoire TCRs were matched against a reference library of SARS-CoV-2-specific TCRs generated with the MIRA antigen-specificity platform. Breadth meant the fraction of unique TCRs that were SARS-CoV-2-associated, whereas depth meant the fraction of total T cells that were SARS-CoV-2-associated. Using the MIRA data, each spike-specific TCR was assigned both to the spike region to which the TCR was reactive and to a CD4 or CD8 class. Log10-transformed breadth and depth values were compared by one-way ANOVA with Sidak's multiple comparisons tests. The table comes from immuneACCESS by way of TCRdb, which keeps in-frame sequences with V and J called. Part of the clones is missing from these tables; in studies checked, under half for an unresolved V gene and the rest for unknown reasons. The DNA was the basis for D and trimming; V, J and clone size are from that table. This sample gives about 120,000 clones in total; 85% to 95% of them show up just once. The top ten constitute around 7.8% of the sample.

This clone has only a few counts. Its antigen specificity is not known. Base quality data are lacking; no much larger clone is found one base away. This receptor was identified in an adult in good health. The rearranged segments are TRBV6-1 and TRBJ2-1, with an unclear D gene assignment. The source material was peripheral blood, sampled on day 0 of AZD1222 vaccination. The CDR3 protein is CASSEYQTPGNEQFF. Read as DNA, the sequence is TGTGCCAGCAGTGAATACCAGACCCCAGGAAATGAGCAGTTCTTC.